The 14 T cell receptor beta chains presented below share a single source sample, sequenced in a study of T-cell reconstitution after alpha-beta-depleted transplantation in children. Unique molecular identifiers were used in preparing the TCRbeta library. MiXCR, run by TCRdb on the PCR reads, gives a single entry per CDR3 protein. The repertoire holds about 1,000,000 distinct CDR3 sequences, with about 29% as singletons. Material: PBMCs, mostly from graft donor cells, obtained 360 days after TCRalphabeta/CD19-depleted stem cell transplant. These receptors were obtained from a boy in the first two years of life who had a stem cell transplant for SCID, so the T cells may come from the graft donor.

This clonotype was seen a handful of times. The chain couples TRBV28 to TRBJ2-7; possible D gene TRBD2, 5 bases. CDR1 MDHEN and CDR2 SYDVKM come from the germline V gene. There are 15 residues in the CDR3. The germline V and J ends were trimmed by 2 bases and 5 bases, with 16 bases remaining between them. CDR3 sequence (DNA): TGTGCCAGCAGTTTAGGAGGAAGAGAATTCGACGAGCAGTACTTC. It yields the protein CASSLGGREFDEQYF.

This clonotype came up a few times. The chain couples TRBV5-1 to TRBJ2-7, with D perhaps TRBD2 (5 bases). V lost 4 bases and J 5 bases, leaving 13 bases between the germline ends. The CDR3 totals 13 residues. Germline CDR1 and CDR2: SGHRS and YFSETQ. CDR3 nucleotides: TGCGCCAGCAGCCCCCGCGGGTTCCACGAGCAGTACTTC. It codes for CASSPRGFHEQYF. The full variable domain, completed using reference TRBV5-1 and TRBJ2-7, is KAGVTQTPRYLIKTRGQQVTLSCSPISGHRSVSWYQQTPGQGLQFLFEYFSETQRNKGNFPGRFSGRQFSNSRSEMNVSTLELGDSALYLCASSPRGFHEQYFGPGTRLTVT.

This clonotype was seen only a few times. The genes are TRBV6-1 and TRBJ1-2; D might be TRBD1 (5 bases). The germline gives CDR1 MNHNS, CDR2 SASEGT. This CDR3 has 15 residues. V lost 0 bases and J lost 5, with 13 bases in between. The CDR3 nucleotides are TGTGCCAGCAGTGAAGCGCGGGGCGCGGGTTATGGCTACACCTTC. This sequence encodes CASSEARGAGYGYTF.

The genes are TRBV15 and TRBJ1-1, with D tentatively TRBD1 (6 bases). V shed 5 bases and J shed 4 bases, with 14 bases lying between them. Germline CDR1 LNHNV, CDR2 YYDKDF (reference sequence). This CDR3 is built from 14 residues. CDR3 amino acids: CATSGGWVGTEAFF. The CDR3 DNA reads TGTGCCACCAGCGGGGGCTGGGTAGGCACTGAAGCTTTCTTT.

This clonotype has only a few counts. The chain couples TRBV4-1 to TRBJ1-2; no definite D call. CDR1 is MGHRA and CDR2 is YSYEKL in the germline V gene. Between the trimmed V and J ends, which lost 1 base and 4 bases, there was a span of 13 bases. There are 15 residues in the CDR3. The CDR3: CASSQGFEAVYGYTF. The CDR3 region has the DNA TGCGCCAGCAGCCAAGGGTTCGAGGCTGTCTATGGCTACACCTTC.

The chain is built from TRBV27 and TRBJ1-2; possibly TRBD1 for D (5 bases). CDR3 length equals 16 residues. Germline V gene sequence: CDR1 MNHEY, CDR2 SMNVEV (reference sequence). V lost 0 bases, J lost 4 bases, and 15 bases lay in between. The CDR3 here is CASSLSGGEEAYGYTF. DNA of the CDR3: TGTGCCAGCAGTTTATCGGGAGGGGAAGAGGCCTATGGCTACACCTTC.

In its sample, this clonotype was seen a few times. The V gene is TRBV5-5, the J gene TRBJ2-6, with D uncertain. V was cut by 4 bases and J by 0 bases, with 5 bases left in between. Germline lookup yields CDR1 SGHKS and CDR2 YYEKEE (reference sequence). This CDR3 is 14 amino acids long. The CDR3 protein is CASSHVSGANVLTF. For the CDR3, the DNA is TGTGCCAGCAGCCATGTCTCTGGGGCCAACGTCCTGACTTTC.

The J gene is TRBJ1-4, the V gene TRBV15; D may be TRBD1 (5 bases). The CDR3 contains 14 residues. V was shortened by 9 bases and J by 7 bases, with 18 bases between the two germline ends. In germline, CDR1 is LNHNV, CDR2 YYDKDF (reference sequence). The CDR3 region has the DNA TGTGCCACACGACCTGAGGGGAAGGGTGAAAAACTGTTTTTT. It is translated as CATRPEGKGEKLFF.

This clonotype showed up just a few times. The V gene is TRBV7-3, the J gene TRBJ2-3; no clear D. CDR3 length: 15 amino acids. CDR1 and CDR2 from the germline V gene are SGHTA and FQGTGA. Trimming left V 3 bases short and J 8 bases short, with 18 bases between. CDR3 loop: CASSLGSISPATQYF. DNA for the CDR3: TGTGCCAGCAGCTTGGGGTCGATTTCCCCGGCTACGCAGTATTTT.

V usage is TRBV20-1 and J usage is TRBJ2-1; possible D gene TRBD2, 5 bases. This CDR3 region has 15 residues. Germline V lookup: CDR1 DFQATT, CDR2 SNEGSKA (reference sequence). Between the trimmed V and J ends, which lost 3 bases and 6 bases, there was a span of 18 bases. The CDR3 reads CSASQLGDPGNEQFF. Written as DNA, the CDR3 is TGCAGTGCTAGCCAACTAGGAGATCCGGGCAATGAGCAGTTCTTC.

This chain uses TRBV7-2 with TRBJ2-7; 8 nucleotides line up with TRBD1. The CDR3 sequence is 16 residues long. The germline CDR1 and CDR2 sequences are SGHTA and FQGNSA. With 0 bases clipped from V and 5 bases from J, the junction kept 9 bases outside the gene matches. The CDR3 region has the DNA TGTGCCAGCAGCTTAGCGCCACAGGGGGTTAACCACGAGCAGTACTTC. It codes for CASSLAPQGVNHEQYF.

V usage is TRBV2 and J usage is TRBJ2-7; TRBD1 agrees at 12 bases. V shed 7 bases and J 9 bases; nucleotides not matched to a gene: 13. This CDR3 has 15 residues. Per germline, CDR1 SNHLY and CDR2 FYNNEI. Written as DNA, the CDR3 is TGTGCCAGCACCGGCCTCGGGACAGGGGGCCAGGGGCAGTACTTC. Translated: CASTGLGTGGQGQYF. Combining the CDR3 with reference TRBV2 and TRBJ2-7 gives the whole variable domain EPEVTQTPSHQVTQMGQEVILRCVPISNHLYFYWYRQILGQKVEFLVSFYNNEISEKSEIFDDQFSVERPDGSNFTLKIRSTKLEDSAMYFCASTGLGTGGQGQYFGPGTRLTVT.

This clonotype was picked up many times. The V call is TRBV27, the J call TRBJ1-1; no definite D call. V was shortened by 5 bases and J by 3 bases, with 7 bases between the two germline ends. This CDR3 comprises 12 residues. The germline CDR1 and CDR2 sequences are MNHEY and SMNVEV (reference sequence). The CDR3 sequence: CASSHRDTEAFF. CDR3 nucleotides: TGTGCCAGCAGTCATCGGGACACTGAAGCTTTCTTT.

This clonotype was recorded a few times. The gene calls are TRBV11-2 and TRBJ1-5; tentative D call: TRBD1 (6 bases). V was clipped by 5 bases and J by 4 bases, with 12 bases between them. Germline V lookup: CDR1 SGHAT, CDR2 FQNNGV. CDR3 length: 14 amino acids. The CDR3 coding sequence is TGTGCCAGCAGCAAAGGGGGGAGTAATCAGCCCCAGCATTTT. This gives the protein CASSKGGSNQPQHF. The entire variable domain, with the rest obtained from reference TRBV11-2 and TRBJ1-5, is as follows: EAGVAQSPRYKIIEKRQSVAFWCNPISGHATLYWYQQILGQGPKLLIQFQNNGVVDDSQLPKDRFSAERLKGVDSTLKIQPAKLEDSAVYLCASSKGGSNQPQHFGDGTRLSIL.